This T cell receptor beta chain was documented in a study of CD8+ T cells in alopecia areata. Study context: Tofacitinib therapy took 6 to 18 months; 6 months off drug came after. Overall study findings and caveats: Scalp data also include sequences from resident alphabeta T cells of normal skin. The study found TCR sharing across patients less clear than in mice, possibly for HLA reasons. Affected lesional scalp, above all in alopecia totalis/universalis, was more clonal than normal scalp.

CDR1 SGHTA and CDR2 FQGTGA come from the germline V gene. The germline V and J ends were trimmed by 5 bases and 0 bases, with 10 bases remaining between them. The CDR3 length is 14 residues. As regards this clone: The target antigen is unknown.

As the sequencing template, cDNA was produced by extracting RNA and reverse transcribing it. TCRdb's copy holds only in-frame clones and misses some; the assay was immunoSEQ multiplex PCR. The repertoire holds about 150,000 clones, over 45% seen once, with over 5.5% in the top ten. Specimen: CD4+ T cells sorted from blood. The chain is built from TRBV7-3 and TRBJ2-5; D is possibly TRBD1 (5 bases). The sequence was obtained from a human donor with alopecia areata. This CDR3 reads CASSHSGYQETQYF. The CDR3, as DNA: TGTGCCAGCAGCCACTCAGGGTACCAAGAGACCCAGTACTTC.